The rows below give T cell receptor beta chains drawn from one sample of a study of CD8+ T cells in alopecia areata. Generated by immunoSEQ multiplex PCR, the TCRdb table keeps only in-frame clones and is missing some. The data hold approximately 140,000 clones, with 47% observed a single time. Specimen: CD4+ T cells sorted from blood. Source of these receptors: a human donor with alopecia areata. Both conserved end residues are trimmed from each CDR3.

v_call cdr3_aa
TRBV19 ASSIGYEQY
TRBV6-5 ASSSLAVQAYNEQF
TRBV29-1 SVGWGAQETQY
TRBV7-9 ASSSTHLTGYQETQY
TRBV7-2 ASSFLAETQY
TRBV29-1 SAWDRVGEKLF
TRBV10-3 AISESGGSYNEQF
TRBV18 ASSPPHYGETQY
TRBV28 ASLRNLNTEAF
TRBV7-9 ASSVNQGDGANVLT
TRBV27 ASSFSREETQY
TRBV2 ASIIGPHNEQF
TRBV4-1 ASSQLAGVQEQY
TRBV2 ASSEEVASYERY
TRBV5-1 ASRFGGRNNEQF
TRBV2 ASSDLGLPLNEQF
TRBV5-1 ASSPGHSNPSTDTQY
TRBV29-1 SVTPGLVNNEQF
TRBV28 ASSYSRLSYEQY
TRBV18 ASSPFSDNQETQY
TRBV30 AWSVRPNTEAF
TRBV29-1 SVDDRNTEAF
TRBV20-1 SASPASEQF
TRBV29-1 SVSTGMDEQY
TRBV6-5 ASSYQERNEKLF
TRBV27 ASSPRYNEQF
TRBV9 ASTIRVDTGELF
TRBV2 ASSNSPDTQY
TRBV2 ASRRLAGVQDTQY
TRBV7-9 ASSPRLAGSYEQY
TRBV7-9 ASSIETANYGYT
TRBV2 ASSRDSTDTQY
TRBV5-6 ASSLVIQGNQETQY
TRBV6-7 ASSYLLQGKCFTKNIQY
TRBV7-2 ASSLFFGGDEQF
TRBV29-1 SVGSGRAEQY
TRBV19 ASSPTDRNHQPQH
TRBV28 ASSHVQGLGWETQY
TRBV11-2 ASSPILAGTEAF
TRBV9 ASSPREQGNEQF
TRBV2 ASSDPRTGARRETQY
TRBV29-1 SVEDGRGQETQY
TRBV5-1 ASSNQNRGTEAF
TRBV2 ASNGGATMNTEAF
TRBV29-1 SVVQQTYEQY
TRBV18 ASSPLPQETQY